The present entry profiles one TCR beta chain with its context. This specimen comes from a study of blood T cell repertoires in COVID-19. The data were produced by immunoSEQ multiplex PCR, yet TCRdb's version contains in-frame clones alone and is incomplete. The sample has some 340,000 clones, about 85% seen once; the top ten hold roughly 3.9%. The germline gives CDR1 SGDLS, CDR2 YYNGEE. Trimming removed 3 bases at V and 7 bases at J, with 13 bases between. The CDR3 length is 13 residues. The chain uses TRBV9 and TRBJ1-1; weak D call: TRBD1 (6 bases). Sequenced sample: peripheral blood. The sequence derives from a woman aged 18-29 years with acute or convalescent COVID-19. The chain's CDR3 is CASSEGPGVEAFF. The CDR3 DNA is TGTGCCAGCAGCGAGGGACCAGGGGTTGAAGCTTTCTTT. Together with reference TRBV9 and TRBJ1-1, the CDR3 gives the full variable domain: DSGVTQTPKHLITATGQRVTLRCSPRSGDLSVYWYQQSLDQGLQFLIQYYNGEERAKGNILERFSAQQFPDLHSELNLSSLELGDSALYFCASSEGPGVEAFFGQGTRLTVV.